The entry below gives a single TCR beta chain sequence along with its context. A junction boundary mismatches the germline segment, possibly from a read error. These data belong to a study of blood T cell repertoires in COVID-19. Study information: In each case, the material was cDNA or gDNA derived from T cells, B-cell-depleted T cells, or PBMCs.

CDR3 length equals 15 residues. Germline CDR1 SSHAT, CDR2 FNYEAQ (reference sequence). Per the original data handling: By means of reference gene primer amplification, nucleated cell counts were estimated. This table comes from immunoSEQ multiplex PCR, and its TCRdb copy is limited to in-frame clones, with some not included. The DNA gave D and trimming, while V, J and clone size come from that table. This table has some 200,000 clones, approximately 90% appearing once. What was sequenced was peripheral blood. The sequence derives from an elderly woman in a cohort sampled during active or convalescent COVID-19. The rearrangement uses TRBV7-7 and TRBJ2-5; TRBD2 aligns across 13 bases. The CDR3: CASSPRLAGGETQYF. The DNA for the CDR3 is TGTGCTAGCAGCCCTCGACTAGCGGGGGGAGAGACCCAGTACTTC. The full variable domain, in which reference TRBV7-7 and TRBJ2-5 provide the parts outside the CDR3, is GAGVSQSPRYKVTKRGQDVTLRCDPISSHATLYWYQQALGQGPEFLTYFNYEAQPDKSGLPSDRFSAERPEGSISTLTIQRTEQRDSAMYRCASSPRLAGGETQYFGPGTRLLVL.